This T cell receptor beta chain was identified during a study of blood T cell repertoires in COVID-19. Study as a whole: Samples of COVID-19 (acute and convalescent) were obtained from the United States, Italy and Spain. T cells, B-cell-depleted T cells, or PBMCs supplied cDNA or gDNA.

Per the original data handling: Reference gene primer amplification gave estimated nucleated cell counts. The data were produced by immunoSEQ multiplex PCR, yet TCRdb's version contains in-frame clones alone and is incomplete. The V and J calls and clone size are taken from that table; D and trimming were inferred from the DNA. This repertoire shows roughly 120,000 clones, around 80% found once; its top ten account for 1.9%. The CDR3 is 17 residues long. V was clipped by 0 bases and J by 4 bases; unmatched bases: 8. Germline V lookup: CDR1 SGHKS, CDR2 YYEKEE (reference sequence). Sequencing was performed on peripheral blood. The chain uses TRBV5-5 and TRBJ2-3; 10 bases align to TRBD1. The receptor comes from a man in his sixties or seventies with acute or convalescent COVID-19. Here the CDR3 reads CASSLGAGQGLSDTQYF. The CDR3 DNA is TGTGCCAGCAGCTTGGGAGCGGGACAGGGGCTATCAGATACGCAGTATTTT.